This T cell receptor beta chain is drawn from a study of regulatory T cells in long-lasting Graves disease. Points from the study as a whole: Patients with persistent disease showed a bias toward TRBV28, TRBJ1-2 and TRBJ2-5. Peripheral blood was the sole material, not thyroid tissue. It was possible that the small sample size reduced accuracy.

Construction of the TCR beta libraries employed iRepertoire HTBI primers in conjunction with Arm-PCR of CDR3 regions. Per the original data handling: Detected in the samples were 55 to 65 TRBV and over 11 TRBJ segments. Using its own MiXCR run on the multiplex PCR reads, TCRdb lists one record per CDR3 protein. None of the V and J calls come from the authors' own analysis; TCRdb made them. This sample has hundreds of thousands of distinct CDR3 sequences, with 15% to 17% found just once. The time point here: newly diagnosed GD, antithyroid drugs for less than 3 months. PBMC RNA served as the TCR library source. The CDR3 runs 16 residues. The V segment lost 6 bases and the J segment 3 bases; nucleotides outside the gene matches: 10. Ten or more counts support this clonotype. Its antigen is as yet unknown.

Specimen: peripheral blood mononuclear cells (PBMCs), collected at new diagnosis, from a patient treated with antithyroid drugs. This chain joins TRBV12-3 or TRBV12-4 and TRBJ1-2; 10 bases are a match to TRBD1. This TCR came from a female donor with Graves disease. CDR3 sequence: CASSATGTGAYYGYTF. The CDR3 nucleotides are TGTGCCAGCAGCGCCACCGGGACAGGGGCCTACTATGGCTACACCTTC.